The T cell receptor (beta chain) described here comes from a study of cytomegalovirus exposure and HLA in healthy donors (dated by TCRdb to between 2016 and 2019). Context from the whole study: In an earlier analysis of 587 of the donors, less than 350 Gb of sequence data and about 110 million unique TCR beta sequences from about 180 million T cells were reported. An earlier analysis of 500 to 750 of the donors applied high-throughput TCR beta sequencing to assess whether each TCR beta V gene segment acted as functional or pseudogenic. The study used immunosequencing to profile the T cell repertoires of several hundred subjects and linked those repertoires to cytomegalovirus serostatus. Alongside the repertoire data, information on donor age, sex, ethnicity and CMV serostatus was compiled. A later analysis re-analyzed previously published TCR beta repertoires from 650 to 800 donors and added high-resolution HLA genotyping to study TCR occurrence patterns. An early release covering approximately 600 HLA-typed donors comprised approximately 300 gigabases of sequencing data and tens of millions of unique TCR sequences. Among the roughly 430 genotyped donors, around 81% belonged to the genetic ancestry cluster associated with self-reported Caucasian donors. Every discovery cohort repertoire had been produced on one sequencing platform. Both class I and class II loci were covered by HLA typing, at four-digit resolution. To predict cytomegalovirus infection status, the study brought together high-throughput TCR immunosequencing, statistical association of individual TCRs with disease status, and machine learning. Along with the approximately 620-subject first cohort, a separate validation cohort of over a hundred different subjects was used. Genome-wide SNP genotypes for about 65% of the 666 donors were used in a later genetic analysis, which treated that subset as a discovery cohort. Because of strong linkage in the cohort, four or five DR-DQ haplotypes were treated as single units for association and clustering. Typing coverage differed by locus: A, B, C, DRB1 and DQB1 were typed in about 620-640 donors, DQA1 in about 550, DPA1 in approximately 600, and DPB1 in roughly 450. The study was designed to test whether signatures of past pathogen exposure could be identified by cataloging public T cell receptors. Rather than using new phenotypic data, the later analysis identified candidate immune exposures from TCR beta sequences and from how often those sequences occurred across donors. Among about 360 genotyped donors of the cohort, an average of about 240,000 unique TCR beta nucleotide sequences were sequenced per donor, around 20% of them non-productive.

This clone was counted a single time. There is no known antigen for this receptor. No base quality values were provided; no much bigger clone lies one nucleotide off. In total, 666 healthy bone marrow donors made up the cohort. All cohort members were sampled while nominally healthy, although unrecorded immune exposures were likely present. The donor tested CMV seropositive, placing the donor among the approximately 290 seropositive members of the cohort. A peripheral blood sample was collected from each donor, and TCR beta sequencing was performed on peripheral blood mononuclear cells. The Qiagen DNeasy Blood Extraction Kit was used to extract genomic DNA from the blood cell samples. Between the V and J ends, shortened by 5 bases and 8 bases respectively, the junction contains 13 bases. The germline V gene (reference sequence) provides CDR1 SEHNR and CDR2 FQNEAQ. The CDR3 goes from the cysteine to the phenylalanine over 13 residues. Only CDR3 DNA remains: 39 bases, in frame from the first base.

Study-level results and caveats: Assigning TCR associations to individual alleles was difficult when HLA alleles, especially DR and DQ, strongly co-occurred. An earlier analysis of several hundred of the donors showed that most TCR beta V segments appeared in productive rearrangements either about 87% or about 30% of the time, which broadly matched IMGT annotations. According to a later analysis, TCR association rates differed among HLA loci, with DRB1 alleles showing the most associated TCRs and HLA-C alleles showing the fewest. A later genetic analysis reported fewer N-insertions in productive TCRs among donors in an Asian-associated ancestry cluster than the approximately 700-donor mean. In both the original and validation cohorts, the classifier was reported to diagnose cytomegalovirus status with high specificity and sensitivity. Most TCR sequences were seen in very few donors, while some public TCRs were found in many individuals. Correlated functional status among segregating V segments might reflect linkage disequilibrium, but an unknown experimental factor could not be ruled out. A later analysis reported that several top co-occurrence clusters appeared linked to parvovirus B19, influenza, CMV and Epstein-Barr virus. Some IMGT-functional V segments, including TRBV6-2 and TRBV6-3, could not be distinguished by the 87-base-pair reads and were therefore excluded. A further reported finding was that TCR beta sequences accurately predicted the HLA-A and HLA-B alleles for most subjects in the first cohort. An association between a missense DCLRE1C variant and V-gene and J-gene trimming of TCR beta chains was found in a later genetic analysis and replicated in an independent cohort. In this cohort, only TCR beta chains were sequenced, and detectable features were limited by the absence of alpha or paired-chain data. The authors suggested that the approach could potentially be extended to other disease states and immunological phenotypes. Because some donors lacked HLA typing at each locus, the association tests relied only on the typed subset. Most CMV-associated TCR beta chains appeared to be HLA-restricted in a later analysis, and the HLA associations seemed to be driven largely by CMV exposure. Specific HLA alleles were associated with 15,000 to 20,000 TCR beta sequences at a false discovery rate of 0.05 in a later analysis. For the cohort, immune exposure information was limited to CMV serostatus. A few of the identified cytomegalovirus-associated TCR beta chains were confirmed in vitro to be specific for cytomegalovirus antigens. A cluster of highly shared sequence variants was judged likely to be a technical artifact of the sequencing pipeline. The earlier analysis of about 600 of the donors excluded some 15 rarely observed V segments, including chromosome 9 orphons, because counts were too low. A later analysis found that HLA-associated TCR beta chains were more clonally expanded and had lower generation probabilities than equally common non-associated chains. In the study, 150 to 200 TCR beta chains were listed as associated with cytomegalovirus. Presence/absence analyses assumed roughly uniform sequencing depth across donors, an assumption that may not hold.

Library preparation used the immunoSEQ multiplex PCR assay. For the multiplex PCR, a mixture combining 60 forward primers for TCR Vbeta segments and 13 reverse primers for TCR Jbeta segments was used. The CDR3 region of rearranged TCR beta genes was amplified from genomic DNA with a multiplex PCR assay. The Illumina HiSeq System was used to sequence the amplified TCR beta libraries as 87-base-pair reads. As for the original processing: In a later analysis, 77 million or so unique TCR beta chains were counted across the roughly 700 repertoires, and roughly 10 million of these chains were shared by at least two donors. Raw reads were error-corrected and collapsed into unique sequences by a nearest-neighbor algorithm in which closely related sequences were merged to remove PCR and sequencing errors. V, D and J gene segments were assigned by aligning CDR3 sequences to IMGT reference sequences. For a sequence to be retained, a match of at least six nucleotides to both a V gene segment and a J gene segment was required. A rearrangement was called productive if the CDR3 had no stop codons and remained in frame with V and J, and every other rearrangement was called non-productive. Following IMGT convention, CDR3 was defined as the stretch from the second conserved V-encoded cysteine up to the conserved J-encoded phenylalanine. In an earlier analysis of more than 550 of the donors, sequences lacking an unambiguous match to a single V gene segment were excluded. In an earlier analysis of 587 of the donors, a V segment was called functional when productive rearrangements were above 56.7%, and segregating when the standard deviation between donors exceeded 5%. A statistical classification framework was built for diagnosing cytomegalovirus status from the catalog of TCR beta chain sequences. V and J gene assignment, in a later analysis, came from comparing TCR nucleotide sequences with IMGT/GENE-DB human TR gene sequences. In a later analysis, CDR3 sequences and most-parsimonious VDJ recombination scenarios were assigned using the TCRdist pipeline. In a later analysis, each TCR beta chain was defined by its CDR3 amino acid sequence together with its V-gene family, and reads lacking a unique V-gene family were excluded. To address suspected cross-contamination and a sequencing artifact, a later analysis removed approximately 600 highly shared, low-generation-probability nucleotide sequences. In a later analysis, a clonal expansion index was calculated for each public chain from normalized within-repertoire ranks of inferred template counts. A later analysis computed generation probabilities with a VDJ recombination model fitted to out-of-frame rearrangements, and checked the results against IGoR. A later analysis scored TCR-TCR, TCR-HLA and TCR-CMV co-occurrence with hypergeometric tests, applying a repertoire-size bias correction to TCR pairs. A later analysis estimated false discovery rates by permuting HLA or CMV assignments 20 times. In a later analysis, co-occurring TCRs were grouped with DBSCAN, and TCRdist sequence similarity was added when clustering was performed within HLA-allele-positive subsets. Repertoires with fewer than 30,000 or more than 120,000 public chains, plus five repertoires with anomalous nucleotide sharing, were excluded from co-occurrence clustering. As stored in TCRdb, this immuneACCESS dataset retains in-frame rearrangements with V and J assigned. A fraction of the clones does not appear; measured against another copy, unresolved V genes explain less than half of the discrepancy, and the remainder lacks a known reason. Clone size and V and J calls were adopted from that table, with D and trimming inferred from the DNA. The sample table holds about 140,000 clones, of which approximately 82% were seen once. The ten largest clonotypes hold roughly 9.7% of the sample.

The chain uses TRBV7-9 and TRBJ2-1; the D gene is perhaps TRBD1, from 5 matching bases. Sequencing was performed on PBMCs. The sequence was obtained from a woman aged 55-69 years in good health and CMV-seropositive. CDR3 sequence: CASSPPLGHEQFF. The base sequence is TGTGCCAGCAGCCCCCCGCTGGGGCATGAGCAGTTCTTC.